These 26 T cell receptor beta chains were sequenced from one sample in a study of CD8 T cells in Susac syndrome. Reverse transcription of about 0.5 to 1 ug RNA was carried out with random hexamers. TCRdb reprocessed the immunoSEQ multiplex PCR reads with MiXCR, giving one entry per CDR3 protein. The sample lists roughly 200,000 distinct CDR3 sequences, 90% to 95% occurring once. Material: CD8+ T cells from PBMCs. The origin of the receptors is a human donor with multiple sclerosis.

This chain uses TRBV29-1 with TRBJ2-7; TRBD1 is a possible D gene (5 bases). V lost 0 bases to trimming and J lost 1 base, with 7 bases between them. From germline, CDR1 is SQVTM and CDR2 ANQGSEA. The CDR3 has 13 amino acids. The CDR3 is CSVEDDRSYEQYF. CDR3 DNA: TGCAGCGTTGAAGATGACAGATCCTACGAGCAGTACTTC.

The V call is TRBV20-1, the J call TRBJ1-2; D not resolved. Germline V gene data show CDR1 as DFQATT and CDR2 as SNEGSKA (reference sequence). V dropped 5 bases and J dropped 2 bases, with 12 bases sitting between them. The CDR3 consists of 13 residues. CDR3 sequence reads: CSAGRRWNYGYTF. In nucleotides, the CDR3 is TGCAGTGCTGGACGGCGGTGGAACTATGGCTACACCTTC.

CDR3 sequence: CSILGQTYEQYF. In DNA form, the CDR3 reads TGCAGCATTCTGGGACAAACCTACGAGCAGTACTTC. This chain joins TRBV29-1 and TRBJ2-7; TRBD1 is a possible D gene (6 bases). Trimming removed 8 bases from V and 2 bases from J, with 13 bases in between. The germline gives CDR1 SQVTM, CDR2 ANQGSEA. The CDR3 has 12 residues.

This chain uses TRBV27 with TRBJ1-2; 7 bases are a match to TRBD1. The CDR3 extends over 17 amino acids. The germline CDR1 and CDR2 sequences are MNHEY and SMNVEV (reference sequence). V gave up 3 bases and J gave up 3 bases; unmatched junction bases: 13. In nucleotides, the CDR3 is TGTGCCAGCAGTTTGGTGCACCGGCCAACAGGGGACTATGGCTACACCTTC. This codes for CASSLVHRPTGDYGYTF.

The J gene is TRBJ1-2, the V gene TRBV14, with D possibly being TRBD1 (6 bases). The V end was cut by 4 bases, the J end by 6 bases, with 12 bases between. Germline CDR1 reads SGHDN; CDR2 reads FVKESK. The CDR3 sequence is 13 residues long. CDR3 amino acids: CASSLGGANGYTF. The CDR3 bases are TGTGCCAGCAGCCTGGGGGGGGCAAATGGCTACACCTTC.

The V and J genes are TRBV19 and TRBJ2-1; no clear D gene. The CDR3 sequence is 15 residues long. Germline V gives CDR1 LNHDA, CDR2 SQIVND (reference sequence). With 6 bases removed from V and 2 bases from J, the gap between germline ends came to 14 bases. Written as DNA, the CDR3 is TGTGCCAGTAGCTTTGATCGGGCGGCCTACAATGAGCAGTTCTTC. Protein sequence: CASSFDRAAYNEQFF.

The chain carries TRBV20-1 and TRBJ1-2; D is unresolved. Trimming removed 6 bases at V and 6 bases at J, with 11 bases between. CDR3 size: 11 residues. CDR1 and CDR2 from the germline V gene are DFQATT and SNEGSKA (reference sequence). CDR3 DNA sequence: TGCAGTGCCTTTCCCTCGGATGGCTACACCTTC. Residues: CSAFPSDGYTF.

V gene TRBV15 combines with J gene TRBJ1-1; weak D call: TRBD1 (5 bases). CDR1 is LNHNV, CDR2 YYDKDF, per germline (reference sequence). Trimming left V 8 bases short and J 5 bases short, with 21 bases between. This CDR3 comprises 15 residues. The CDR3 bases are TGTGCCACCGCGAGGTCTGGGGACGGGCGAACTGAAGCTTTCTTT. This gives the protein CATARSGDGRTEAFF. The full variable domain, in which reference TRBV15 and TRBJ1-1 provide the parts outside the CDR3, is DAMVIQNPRYQVTQFGKPVTLSCSQTLNHNVMYWYQQKSSQAPKLLFHYYDKDFNNEADTPDNFQSRRPNTSFCFLDIRSPGLGDTAMYLCATARSGDGRTEAFFGQGTRLTVV.

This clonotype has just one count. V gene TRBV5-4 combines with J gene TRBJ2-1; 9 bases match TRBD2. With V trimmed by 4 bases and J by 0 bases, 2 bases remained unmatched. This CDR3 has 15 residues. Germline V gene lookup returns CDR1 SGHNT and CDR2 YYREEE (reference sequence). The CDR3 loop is CASSRGLASYNEQFF. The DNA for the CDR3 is TGTGCCAGCAGCCGGGGACTAGCCTCCTACAATGAGCAGTTCTTC.

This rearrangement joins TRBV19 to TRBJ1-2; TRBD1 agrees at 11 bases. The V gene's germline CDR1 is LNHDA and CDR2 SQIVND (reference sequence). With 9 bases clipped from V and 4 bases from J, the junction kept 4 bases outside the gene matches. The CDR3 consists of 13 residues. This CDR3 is CASRDRGTYGYTF. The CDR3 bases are TGTGCCAGCCGGGACAGGGGGACCTATGGCTACACCTTC.

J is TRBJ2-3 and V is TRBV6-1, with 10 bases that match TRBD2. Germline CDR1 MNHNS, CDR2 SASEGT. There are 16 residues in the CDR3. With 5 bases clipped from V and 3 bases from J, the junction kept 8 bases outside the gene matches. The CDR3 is CASSQREGFLTDTQYF. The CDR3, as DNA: TGTGCCAGCAGTCAGCGGGAGGGATTCCTGACAGATACGCAGTATTTT.

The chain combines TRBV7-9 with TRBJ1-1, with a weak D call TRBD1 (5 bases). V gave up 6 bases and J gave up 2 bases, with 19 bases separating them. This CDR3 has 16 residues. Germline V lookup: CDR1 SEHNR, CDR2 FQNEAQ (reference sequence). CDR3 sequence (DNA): TGTGCCAGCAGACCCGCGTTTTGGGGGGAAAACACTGAAGCTTTCTTT. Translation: CASRPAFWGENTEAFF.

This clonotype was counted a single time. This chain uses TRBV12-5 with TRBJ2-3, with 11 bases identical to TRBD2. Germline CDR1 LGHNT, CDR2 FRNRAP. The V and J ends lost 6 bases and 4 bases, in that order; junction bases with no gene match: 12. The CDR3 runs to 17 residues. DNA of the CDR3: TGTGCTAGTGGGATGGCACTAGCGGGAGTAAGCCCAGATACGCAGTATTTT. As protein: CASGMALAGVSPDTQYF.

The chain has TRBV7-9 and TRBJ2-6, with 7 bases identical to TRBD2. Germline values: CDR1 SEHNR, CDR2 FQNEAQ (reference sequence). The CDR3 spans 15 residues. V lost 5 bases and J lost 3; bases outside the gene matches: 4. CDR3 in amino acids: CASSPGRLGANVLTF. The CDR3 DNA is TGTGCCAGCAGCCCCGGGAGGCTTGGGGCCAACGTCCTGACTTTC. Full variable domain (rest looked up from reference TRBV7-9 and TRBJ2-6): DTGVSQNPRHKITKRGQNVTFRCDPISEHNRLYWYRQTLGQGPEFLTYFQNEAQLEKSRLLSDRFSAERPKGSFSTLEIQRTEQGDSAMYLCASSPGRLGANVLTFGAGSRLTVL.

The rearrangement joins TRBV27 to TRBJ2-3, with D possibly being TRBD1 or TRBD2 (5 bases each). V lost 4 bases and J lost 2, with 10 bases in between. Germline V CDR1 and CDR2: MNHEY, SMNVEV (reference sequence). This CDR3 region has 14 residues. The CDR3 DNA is TGTGCCAGCAGTTCCGGGGCCCACACAGATACGCAGTATTTT. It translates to CASSSGAHTDTQYF.

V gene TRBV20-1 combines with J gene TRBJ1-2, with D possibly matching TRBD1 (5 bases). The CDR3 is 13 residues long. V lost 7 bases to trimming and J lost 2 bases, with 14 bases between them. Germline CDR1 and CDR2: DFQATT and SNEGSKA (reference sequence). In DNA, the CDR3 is TGCAGTGTCGTGGGACGGGGAAACTATGGCTACACCTTC. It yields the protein CSVVGRGNYGYTF.

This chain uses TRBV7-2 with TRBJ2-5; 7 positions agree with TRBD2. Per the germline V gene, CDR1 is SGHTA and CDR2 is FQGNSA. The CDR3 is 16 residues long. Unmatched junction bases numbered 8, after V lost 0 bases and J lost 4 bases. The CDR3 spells CASSLASAGRGETQYF. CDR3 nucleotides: TGTGCCAGCAGCTTAGCGTCGGCAGGGAGGGGAGAGACCCAGTACTTC.

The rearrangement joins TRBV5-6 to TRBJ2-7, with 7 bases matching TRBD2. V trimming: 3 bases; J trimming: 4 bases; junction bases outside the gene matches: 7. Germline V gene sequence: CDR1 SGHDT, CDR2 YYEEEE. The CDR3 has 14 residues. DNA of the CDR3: TGTGCCAGCAGCTGGGCGACCGGGGGGTACGAGCAGTACTTC. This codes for CASSWATGGYEQYF.

The CDR3 bases are TGCAGTGCTAGAGAAGGAGCGCTCCACTTCACAGATACGCAGTATTTT. It translates to CSAREGALHFTDTQYF. The chain joins TRBV20-1 to TRBJ2-3; D gene uncertain. V shed 0 bases and J shed 2 bases, with 15 bases lying between them. This CDR3 region has 16 residues. The germline V gene has CDR1 DFQATT and CDR2 SNEGSKA (reference sequence).

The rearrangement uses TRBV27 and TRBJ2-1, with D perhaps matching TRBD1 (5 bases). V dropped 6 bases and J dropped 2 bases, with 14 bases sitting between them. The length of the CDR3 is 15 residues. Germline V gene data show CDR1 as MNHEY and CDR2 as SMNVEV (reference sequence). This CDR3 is CASSLTGRTYNEQFF. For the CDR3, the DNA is TGTGCCAGCAGCTTAACAGGACGGACCTACAATGAGCAGTTCTTC.

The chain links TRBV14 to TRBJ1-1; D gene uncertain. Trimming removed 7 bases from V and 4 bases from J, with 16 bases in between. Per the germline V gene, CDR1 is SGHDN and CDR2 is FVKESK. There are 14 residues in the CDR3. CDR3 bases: TGTGCCAGCAACGTCGCTGGAATAGGCACTGAAGCTTTCTTT. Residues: CASNVAGIGTEAFF.

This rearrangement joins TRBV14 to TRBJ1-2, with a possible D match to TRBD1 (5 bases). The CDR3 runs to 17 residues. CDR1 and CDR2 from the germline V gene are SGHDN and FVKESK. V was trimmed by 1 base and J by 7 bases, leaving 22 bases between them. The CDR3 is CASSQGPGPGDQTGYTF. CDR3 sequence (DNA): TGTGCCAGCAGCCAAGGCCCAGGTCCGGGGGATCAGACTGGCTACACCTTC.

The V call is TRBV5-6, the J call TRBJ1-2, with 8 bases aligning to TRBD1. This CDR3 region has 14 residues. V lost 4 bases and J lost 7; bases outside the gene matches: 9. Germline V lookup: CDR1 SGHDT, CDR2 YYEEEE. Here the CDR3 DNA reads TGTGCCAGCAGCAGGACAGGGAAACAGTCTGGCTACACCTTC. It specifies CASSRTGKQSGYTF.

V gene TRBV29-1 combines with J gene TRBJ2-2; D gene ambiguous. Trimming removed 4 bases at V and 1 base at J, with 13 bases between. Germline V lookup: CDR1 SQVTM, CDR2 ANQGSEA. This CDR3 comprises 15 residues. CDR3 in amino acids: CSVGFFVGNTGELFF. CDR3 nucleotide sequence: TGCAGCGTTGGATTCTTCGTGGGGAACACCGGGGAGCTGTTTTTT.

The CDR3 DNA follows: TGTGCCAGCAGTGACACTGACAGGGGAGGAACTGAAGCTTTCTTT. Protein: CASSDTDRGGTEAFF. The chain carries TRBV2 and TRBJ1-1; 8 bases are shared with TRBD1. The germline V gene encodes CDR1 SNHLY and CDR2 FYNNEI. Trimming removed 3 bases from V and 5 bases from J; junction bases left unmatched: 8. This CDR3 spans 15 amino acids.

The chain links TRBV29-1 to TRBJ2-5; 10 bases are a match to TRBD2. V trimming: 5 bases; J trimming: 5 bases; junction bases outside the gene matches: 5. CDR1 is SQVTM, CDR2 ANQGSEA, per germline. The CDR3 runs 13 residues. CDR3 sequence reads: CSVWTSGLETQYF. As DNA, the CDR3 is TGCAGCGTTTGGACTAGCGGATTGGAGACCCAGTACTTC.